The following is a TCR beta chain sequence with its context. Per the original data handling: Amplification from reference gene primers served as the basis for estimated nucleated cell counts. Measured with immunoSEQ multiplex PCR; TCRdb has only the in-frame clones, and not every one. V and J calls and clone size come straight from that table; D and trimming were deduced from the DNA. This repertoire shows fewer than 450,000 clones, about 90% found once; its top ten account for approximately 3.5%. These data come from a study of blood T cell repertoires in COVID-19. As for the study in general: Samples came from the United States, Italy and Spain, spanning acute and convalescent COVID-19. Sources were T cells, B-cell-depleted T cells, or PBMCs; the material itself was cDNA or gDNA.

Sequencing used peripheral blood. The clonotype comes from a woman in her late teens or twenties who had recovered from COVID-19.

The CDR3 is CAISQRLAGGPNEQFF. The DNA of the CDR3 is TGTGCCATCAGCCAACGACTAGCGGGAGGGCCCAATGAGCAGTTCTTC. The chain carries TRBV10-3 and TRBJ2-1; TRBD2 matches at 14 bases. Germline V lookup: CDR1 ENHRY, CDR2 SYGVKD. The CDR3 is made up of 16 amino acids. Germline trimming cut 6 bases from V and 6 bases from J; bases unmatched to any gene: 7.